Presented here are 16 T cell receptor beta chains from one specimen sequenced in a study of shared clonotypes between healthy human individuals. TCRdb's copy holds only in-frame clones and misses some; the assay was immunoSEQ multiplex PCR. The profile shows some 2.1 million clones, 90% to 95% of them singletons. Sequences were obtained from naive CD4+ T cells sorted from blood. Indicated subset: CD45RA+ positively selected. These receptors came from a man younger than 35 in good health.

The chain carries TRBV28 and TRBJ1-5, with 9 positions matching TRBD1. Losses at the gene ends were 5 bases for V and 2 bases for J; bases not matched to a gene: 10. The CDR3 extends over 17 amino acids. The germline CDR1 and CDR2 sequences are MDHEN and SYDVKM. The CDR3 DNA sequence: TGTGCCAGCAGTCTGCAACAGGGGGCGAGAGGCAATCAGCCCCAGCATTTT. As protein: CASSLQQGARGNQPQHF.

The V call is TRBV27, the J call TRBJ1-2; a possible D gene is TRBD1 (6 bases). V was trimmed by 5 bases and J by 5 bases, leaving 9 bases between them. This CDR3 is 12 amino acids long. Germline values: CDR1 MNHEY, CDR2 SMNVEV (reference sequence). This CDR3 reads CASSAGEYGYTF. The CDR3 coding sequence is TGTGCCAGCAGTGCAGGGGAGTATGGCTACACCTTC.

The rearrangement joins TRBV28 to TRBJ2-1; 10 bases agree with TRBD2. The V gene's germline CDR1 is MDHEN and CDR2 SYDVKM. CDR3 size: 20 residues. V shed 5 bases and J 4 bases; nucleotides not matched to a gene: 20. The CDR3 DNA is TGTGCCAGCAGTGACTCAGTGGACGAGCGGGGGGGCCCTGTTTACAATGAGCAGTTCTTC. It specifies CASSDSVDERGGPVYNEQFF.

In this sample, this clone turned up a few times. V gene TRBV10-1 combines with J gene TRBJ1-5; D is possibly TRBD1 (6 bases). The germline V gene has CDR1 WNHNN and CDR2 SYGVQD (reference sequence). Trimming removed 4 bases from V and 2 bases from J, with 15 bases in between. The CDR3 extends over 16 amino acids. The CDR3 spells CASSVRIPGGNQPQHF. The CDR3 nucleotides are TGCGCCAGCAGTGTAAGGATTCCAGGGGGCAATCAGCCCCAGCATTTT.

V gene TRBV28 combines with J gene TRBJ2-2; 8 nucleotides agree with TRBD1. This CDR3 is built from 15 residues. The germline gives CDR1 MDHEN, CDR2 SYDVKM. Trimming at V came to 4 bases and at J to 4 bases, leaving 5 bases not matched to a gene. CDR3 DNA: TGTGCCAGCAGTTCTGGACAGGGACCCACCGGGGAGCTGTTTTTT. Its translation is CASSSGQGPTGELFF.

The CDR3 DNA sequence: TGCGCCAGCAGCCAAGATGTAGGGCGGGGCTACGAGCAGTACTTC. It encodes CASSQDVGRGYEQYF. V usage is TRBV4-3 and J usage is TRBJ2-7; TRBD2 is a possible D gene (6 bases). Germline-derived CDR1 and CDR2 are LGHNA and YSLEER. V was trimmed by 0 bases and J by 3 bases, leaving 12 bases between them. The CDR3 length is 15 residues.

This chain uses TRBV29-1 with TRBJ1-2; the D gene is possibly TRBD1 (5 bases). V was shortened by 4 bases and J by 3 bases, with 12 bases between the two germline ends. This CDR3 spans 13 amino acids. CDR1 SQVTM and CDR2 ANQGSEA come from the germline V gene. CDR3 residues: CSVVAGADYGYTF. For the CDR3, the DNA is TGCAGCGTTGTTGCTGGGGCGGACTATGGCTACACCTTC.

The CDR3 sequence: CASGNYGYTF. In nucleotides, the CDR3 is TGTGCCAGCGGAAACTATGGCTACACCTTC. The chain employs TRBV25-1 and TRBJ1-2; no definite D call. This CDR3 has 10 amino acids. Germline V CDR1 and CDR2: MGHDK, SYGVNS. V lost 8 bases and J lost 2, with 3 bases in between.

This clone was detected a few times. The rearrangement links TRBV28 to TRBJ1-6; D gene uncertain. This CDR3 is built from 12 residues. The V end was cut by 4 bases, the J end by 10 bases, with 8 bases between. The germline V gene encodes CDR1 MDHEN and CDR2 SYDVKM. The CDR3, as DNA: TGTGCCAGCAGTTCATTCCTATCACCCCTCCACTTT. Translated: CASSSFLSPLHF.

This chain joins TRBV27 and TRBJ2-7; D uncertain. Trimming shortened V by 2 bases and J by 6 bases, and 17 bases separated the two germline ends. Germline values: CDR1 MNHEY, CDR2 SMNVEV (reference sequence). The length of the CDR3 is 15 residues. The CDR3 reads CASSLRLTAWGEQYF. The CDR3, as DNA: TGTGCCAGCAGTTTAAGACTGACGGCGTGGGGCGAGCAGTACTTC.

The gene calls are TRBV28 and TRBJ1-3; D is undetermined. The ends were cut back, 8 bases at V and 0 bases at J, with 2 bases in the middle. CDR3 length: 11 amino acids. From germline, CDR1 is MDHEN and CDR2 SYDVKM. The CDR3 is CASHSGNTIYF. In nucleotides, the CDR3 is TGTGCCAGCCACTCTGGAAACACCATATATTTT.

The chain links TRBV5-1 to TRBJ2-5, with 9 bases fitting TRBD1. The CDR3 runs to 15 residues. J was trimmed by 0 bases and V by 3 bases; bases with no gene match: 3. Germline lookup yields CDR1 SGHRS and CDR2 YFSETQ. CDR3 in amino acids: CASSYWDRDQETQYF. CDR3 nucleotide sequence: TGCGCCAGCAGCTACTGGGACAGGGACCAAGAGACCCAGTACTTC.

The chain recombines TRBV6-5 with TRBJ2-5; the D gene is possibly TRBD1 (5 bases). Trimming stripped 6 bases from V and 0 bases from J, with 8 bases between. Per germline, CDR1 MNHEY and CDR2 SVGAGI. This CDR3 spans 13 amino acids. CDR3 coding DNA: TGTGCCAGCAGCGACAGAAACCAAGAGACCCAGTACTTC. Its protein is CASSDRNQETQYF.

The CDR3 bases are TGTGCCAGCGGACAGGGCGACTATGGCTACACCTTC. This translates into CASGQGDYGYTF. The chain couples TRBV6-5 to TRBJ1-2; 8 bases fit TRBD1. Germline values: CDR1 MNHEY, CDR2 SVGAGI. The CDR3 has 12 amino acids. The junction had 2 bases not matched to a gene; V was cut back by 8 bases and J by 3 bases.

This rearrangement joins TRBV18 to TRBJ2-3, with 9 bases lining up with TRBD2. Germline CDR1 reads KGHSH; CDR2 reads LQKENI. V trimming: 0 bases; J trimming: 0 bases; junction bases outside the gene matches: 7. The CDR3 is 18 residues long. CDR3 DNA: TGTGCCAGCTCACCACCGAGCGGGGGGCCGCCTAGCACAGATACGCAGTATTTT. Amino acid sequence: CASSPPSGGPPSTDTQYF.

To note about this clone: Additional DNA sequences in this sample encode the identical CDR3. V usage is TRBV6-1 and J usage is TRBJ2-7; possible D gene TRBD2, 5 bases. The CDR3 is made up of 13 amino acids. Per the germline V gene, CDR1 is MNHNS and CDR2 is SASEGT. V shed 0 bases and J shed 3 bases, with 6 bases lying between them. CDR3 nucleotides: TGTGCCAGCAGTGAAGCACGGGGCTACGAGCAGTACTTC. Protein: CASSEARGYEQYF.